Below, one TCR beta chain is given with its context. This sample is drawn from a study of siplizumab effects on memory and regulatory T cells. V gave up 0 bases and J gave up 6 bases, with 9 bases separating them. The V gene's germline CDR1 is MNHEY and CDR2 SVGAGI. The CDR3 covers 15 residues. The repertoire was sequenced with immunoSEQ multiplex PCR; TCRdb's copy has only in-frame clones and lacks some. The data show about 100,000 clones, about 93% seen once. The gene calls are TRBV6-5 and TRBJ2-6; the D gene is possibly TRBD1 (5 bases). This sequence originates from a human donor in good health. What was sequenced was Tregs sorted from blood. The CDR3 nucleotides read TGTGCCAGCAGTTACTCTGGGGCAGCGGCCAACGTCCTGACTTTC. Protein sequence: CASSYSGAAANVLTF.